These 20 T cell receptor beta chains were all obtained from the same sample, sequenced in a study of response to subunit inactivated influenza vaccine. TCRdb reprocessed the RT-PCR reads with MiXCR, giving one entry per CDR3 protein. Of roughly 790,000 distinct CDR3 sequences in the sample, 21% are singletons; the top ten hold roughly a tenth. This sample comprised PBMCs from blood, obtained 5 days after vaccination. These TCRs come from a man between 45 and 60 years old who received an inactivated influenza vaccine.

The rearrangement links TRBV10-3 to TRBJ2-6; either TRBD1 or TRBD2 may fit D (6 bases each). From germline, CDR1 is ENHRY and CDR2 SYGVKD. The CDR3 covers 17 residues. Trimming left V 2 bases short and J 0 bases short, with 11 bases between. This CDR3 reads CAISEGGPGSGANVLTF. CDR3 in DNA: TGTGCCATCAGTGAGGGGGGGCCGGGCTCTGGGGCCAACGTCCTGACTTTC.

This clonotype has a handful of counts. For the CDR3, the DNA is TGTGCCAGCAGCCCCGACAGGGACGGCTACGAGCAGTACTTC. It translates to CASSPDRDGYEQYF. The chain uses TRBV4-2 and TRBJ2-7; 7 positions agree with TRBD1. Germline V gene data show CDR1 as LGHNA and CDR2 as YNFKEQ. This CDR3 is built from 14 residues. Trimming at V came to 4 bases and at J to 3 bases, leaving 6 bases not matched to a gene.

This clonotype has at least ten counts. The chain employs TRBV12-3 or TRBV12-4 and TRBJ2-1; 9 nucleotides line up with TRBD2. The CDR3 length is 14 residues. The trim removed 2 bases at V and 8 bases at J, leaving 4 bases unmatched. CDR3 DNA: TGTGCCAGCAGTTTACGCGGGGGGGCCTATGAGCAGTTCTTC. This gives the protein CASSLRGGAYEQFF.

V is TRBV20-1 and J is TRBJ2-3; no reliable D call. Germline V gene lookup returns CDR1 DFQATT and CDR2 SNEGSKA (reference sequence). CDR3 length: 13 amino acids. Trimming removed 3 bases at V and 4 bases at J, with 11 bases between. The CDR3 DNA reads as TGCAGTGCTAGTAAGCTTTGGTCAGATACGCAGTATTTT. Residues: CSASKLWSDTQYF.

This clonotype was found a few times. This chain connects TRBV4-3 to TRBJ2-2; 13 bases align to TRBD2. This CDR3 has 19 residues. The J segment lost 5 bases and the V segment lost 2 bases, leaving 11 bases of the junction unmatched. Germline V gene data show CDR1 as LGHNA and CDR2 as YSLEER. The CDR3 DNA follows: TGCGCCAGCAGCCAAATCTTACTAGCGGGAGGGCCGATGACCGGGGAGCTGTTTTTT. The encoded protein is CASSQILLAGGPMTGELFF.

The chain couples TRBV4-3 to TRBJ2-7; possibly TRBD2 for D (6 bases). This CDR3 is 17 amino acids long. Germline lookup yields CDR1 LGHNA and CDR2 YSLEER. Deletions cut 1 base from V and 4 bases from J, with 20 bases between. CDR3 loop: CASSQVRSSGDGYEQYF. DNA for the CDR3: TGCGCCAGCAGCCAAGTTCGCTCGTCGGGAGACGGTTACGAGCAGTACTTC.

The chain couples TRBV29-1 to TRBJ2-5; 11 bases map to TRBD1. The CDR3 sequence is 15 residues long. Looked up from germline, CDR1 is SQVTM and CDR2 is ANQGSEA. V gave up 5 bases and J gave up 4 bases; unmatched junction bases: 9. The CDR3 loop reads CSVPPPDRGLETQYF. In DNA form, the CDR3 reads TGCAGCGTTCCCCCCCCGGACAGGGGGCTAGAGACCCAGTACTTC.

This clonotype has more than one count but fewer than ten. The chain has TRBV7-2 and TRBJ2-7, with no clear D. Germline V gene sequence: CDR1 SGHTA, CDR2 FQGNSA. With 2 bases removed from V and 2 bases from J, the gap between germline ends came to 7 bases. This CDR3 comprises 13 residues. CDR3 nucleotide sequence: TGTGCCAGCAGCTTATTTGGCACCTACGAGCAGTACTTC. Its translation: CASSLFGTYEQYF.

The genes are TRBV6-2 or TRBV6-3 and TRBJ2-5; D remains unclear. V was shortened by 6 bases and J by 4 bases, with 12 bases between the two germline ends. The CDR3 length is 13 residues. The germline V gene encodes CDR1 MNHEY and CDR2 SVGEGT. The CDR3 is CASRPPGLETQYF. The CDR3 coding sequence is TGTGCCAGCAGACCACCGGGCCTAGAGACCCAGTACTTC.

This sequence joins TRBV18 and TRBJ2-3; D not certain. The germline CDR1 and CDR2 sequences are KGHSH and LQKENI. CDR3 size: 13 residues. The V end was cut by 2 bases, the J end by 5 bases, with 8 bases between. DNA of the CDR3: TGTGCCAGCTCACCATTCACTAAAGATACGCAGTATTTT. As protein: CASSPFTKDTQYF.

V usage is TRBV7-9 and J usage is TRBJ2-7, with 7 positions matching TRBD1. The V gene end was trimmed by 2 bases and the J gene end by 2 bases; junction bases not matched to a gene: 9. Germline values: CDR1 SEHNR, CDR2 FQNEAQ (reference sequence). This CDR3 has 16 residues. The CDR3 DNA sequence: TGTGCCAGCAGCTTAATTCAAGGGGGCACCCCCTACGAGCAGTACTTC. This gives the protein CASSLIQGGTPYEQYF.

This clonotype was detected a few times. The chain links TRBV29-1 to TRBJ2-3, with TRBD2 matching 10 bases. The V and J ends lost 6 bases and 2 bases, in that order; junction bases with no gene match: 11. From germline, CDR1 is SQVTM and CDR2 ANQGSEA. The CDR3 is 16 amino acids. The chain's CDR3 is CSVRVWLAGDTDTQYF. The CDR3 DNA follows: TGCAGCGTCCGCGTGTGGCTAGCGGGGGACACAGATACGCAGTATTTT.

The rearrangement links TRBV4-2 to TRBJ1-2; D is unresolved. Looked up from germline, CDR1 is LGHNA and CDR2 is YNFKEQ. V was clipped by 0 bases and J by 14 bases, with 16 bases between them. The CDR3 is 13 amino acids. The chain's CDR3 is CASSQERRSLGTF. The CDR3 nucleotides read TGTGCCAGCAGCCAAGAAAGGCGGTCCCTGGGTACCTTC.

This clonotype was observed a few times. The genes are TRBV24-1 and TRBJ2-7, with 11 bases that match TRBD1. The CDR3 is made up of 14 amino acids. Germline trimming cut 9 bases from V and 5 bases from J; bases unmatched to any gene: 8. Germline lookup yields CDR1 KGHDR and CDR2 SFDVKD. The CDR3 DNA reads TGTGCCACCGGATCCGGACAGGGGGCGAACGAGCAGTACTTC. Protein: CATGSGQGANEQYF.

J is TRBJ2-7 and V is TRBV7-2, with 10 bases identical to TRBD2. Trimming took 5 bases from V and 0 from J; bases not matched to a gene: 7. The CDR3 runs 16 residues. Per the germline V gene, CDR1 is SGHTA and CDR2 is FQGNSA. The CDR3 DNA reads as TGTGCCAGCAGCCCAGGACTAGCGGAGCGCTCCTACGAGCAGTACTTC. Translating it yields CASSPGLAERSYEQYF.

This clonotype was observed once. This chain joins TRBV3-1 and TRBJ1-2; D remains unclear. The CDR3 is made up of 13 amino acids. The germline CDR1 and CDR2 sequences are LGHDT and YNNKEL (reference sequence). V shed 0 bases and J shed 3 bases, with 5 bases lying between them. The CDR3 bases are TGTGCCAGCAGCCAAGATGTGTACTATGGCTACACCTTC. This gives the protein CASSQDVYYGYTF.

CDR3 bases: TGTGCCAGCAGCCAAACGACAGGGAAATCCTACGAGCAGTACTTC. This codes for CASSQTTGKSYEQYF. The V and J genes are TRBV3-1 and TRBJ2-7; 7 positions match TRBD1. The V gene's germline CDR1 is LGHDT and CDR2 YNNKEL (reference sequence). J gave up 1 base and V 2 bases, and 5 bases lay outside the gene matches. The CDR3 extends over 15 amino acids.

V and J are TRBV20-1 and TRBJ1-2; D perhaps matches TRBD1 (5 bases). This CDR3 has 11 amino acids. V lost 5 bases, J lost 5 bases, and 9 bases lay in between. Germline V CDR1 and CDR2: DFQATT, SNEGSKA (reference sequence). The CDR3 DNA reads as TGCAGTGCTGGCAGGGAGTATGGCTACACCTTC. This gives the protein CSAGREYGYTF.

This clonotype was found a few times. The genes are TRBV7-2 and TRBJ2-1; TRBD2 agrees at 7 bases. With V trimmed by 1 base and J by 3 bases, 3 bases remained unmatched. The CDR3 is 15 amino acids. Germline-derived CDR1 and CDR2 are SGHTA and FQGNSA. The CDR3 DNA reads TGTGCCAGCAGCTTAGTAGGGGACTACTACAATGAGCAGTTCTTC. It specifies CASSLVGDYYNEQFF.

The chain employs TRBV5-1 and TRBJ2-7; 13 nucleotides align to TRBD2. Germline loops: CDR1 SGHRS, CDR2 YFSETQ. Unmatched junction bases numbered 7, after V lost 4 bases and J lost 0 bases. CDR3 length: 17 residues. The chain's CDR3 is CASSAGTSGAISYEQYF. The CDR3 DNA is TGCGCCAGCAGCGCCGGGACTAGCGGGGCGATCTCCTACGAGCAGTACTTC.